This T cell receptor beta chain was captured by sequencing in a study of OX40 agonist ivuxolimab in advanced cancers. Study as a whole: Patients assigned to dose escalation were diagnosed with hepatocellular carcinoma, melanoma, renal cell or head and neck cancer. Checkpoint inhibitors had been given previously to 40% of patients.

This clone was observed once. Its matching antigen is unknown. Whole-study findings and limits: Low normalized T-cell clonal expansion was also seen in some nonresponders. Antigen targets of the expanded peripheral T cells went undetermined.

Trimming took 2 bases from V and 7 from J, leaving 12 bases between them. The CDR3 covers 13 residues. CDR1 and CDR2 from the germline V gene are MNHNY and SVGAGI (reference sequence). TCRdb's table, derived via immunoSEQ multiplex PCR, lists solely in-frame clones and lacks some. Altogether under 80,000 clones are present, 88% being singletons, with the ten largest covering approximately 4%. Sequenced material: CD4+ or CD8+ T cells sorted from blood, taken in a trial of the OX40 agonist ivuxolimab. The sequence was obtained from an adult with an advanced solid tumor such as melanoma, head and neck, liver or kidney cancer. The gene calls are TRBV6-6 and TRBJ2-7, with D hard to call. CDR3 sequence reads: CASSYSDRPEQYF. The CDR3 region has the DNA TGTGCCAGCAGTTACAGCGACCGCCCGGAGCAGTACTTC.